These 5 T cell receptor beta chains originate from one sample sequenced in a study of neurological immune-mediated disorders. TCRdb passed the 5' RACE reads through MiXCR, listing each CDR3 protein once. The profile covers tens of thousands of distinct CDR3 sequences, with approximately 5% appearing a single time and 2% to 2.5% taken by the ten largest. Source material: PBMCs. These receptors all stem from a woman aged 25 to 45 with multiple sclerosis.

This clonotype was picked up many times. CDR3 sequence reads: CASRVPGDADTQYF. DNA for the CDR3: TGTGCCTCCAGGGTACCCGGAGACGCAGATACGCAGTATTTT. The gene calls are TRBV10-3 and TRBJ2-3; D may be TRBD1 (5 bases). Trimming removed 11 bases at V and 4 bases at J, with 19 bases between. This CDR3 contains 14 residues. Germline V gene data show CDR1 as ENHRY and CDR2 as SYGVKD.

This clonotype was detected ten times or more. In DNA, the CDR3 is TGTGCCATTCTAATCGCCCCGGACAGGGCGGCAAAATTTTACGAGCAGTACGTC. Protein sequence: CAILIAPDRAAKFYEQYV. The genes are TRBV10-3 and TRBJ2-7, with TRBD1 matching over 8 bases. Germline assignment: CDR1 ENHRY and CDR2 SYGVKD. Trimming removed 9 bases from V and 4 bases from J; junction bases left unmatched: 23. The CDR3 is 18 residues long.

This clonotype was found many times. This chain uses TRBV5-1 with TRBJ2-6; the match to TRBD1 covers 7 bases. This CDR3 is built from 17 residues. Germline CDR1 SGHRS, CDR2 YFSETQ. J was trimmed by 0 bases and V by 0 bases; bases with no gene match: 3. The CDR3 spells CASSLGRGTSGANVLTF. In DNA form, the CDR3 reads TGCGCCAGCAGCTTGGGCAGGGGGACCTCTGGGGCCAACGTCCTGACTTTC.

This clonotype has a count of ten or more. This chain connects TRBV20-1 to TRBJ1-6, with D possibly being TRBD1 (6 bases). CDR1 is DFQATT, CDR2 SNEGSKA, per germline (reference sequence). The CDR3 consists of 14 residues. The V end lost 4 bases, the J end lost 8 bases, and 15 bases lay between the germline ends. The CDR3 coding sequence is TGCAGTGCTATTCGACAGGTTTTAGATTCACCCCTCCACTTT. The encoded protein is CSAIRQVLDSPLHF.

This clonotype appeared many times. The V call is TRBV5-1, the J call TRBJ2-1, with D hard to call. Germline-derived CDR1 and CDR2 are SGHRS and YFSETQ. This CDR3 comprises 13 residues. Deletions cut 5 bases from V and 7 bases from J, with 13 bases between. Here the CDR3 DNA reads TGCGCCAGCAGGATAACTACCTTTAATGAGCAGTTCTTC. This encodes CASRITTFNEQFF. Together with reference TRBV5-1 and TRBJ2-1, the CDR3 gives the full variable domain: KAGVTQTPRYLIKTRGQQVTLSCSPISGHRSVSWYQQTPGQGLQFLFEYFSETQRNKGNFPGRFSGRQFSNSRSEMNVSTLELGDSALYLCASRITTFNEQFFGPGTRLTVL.